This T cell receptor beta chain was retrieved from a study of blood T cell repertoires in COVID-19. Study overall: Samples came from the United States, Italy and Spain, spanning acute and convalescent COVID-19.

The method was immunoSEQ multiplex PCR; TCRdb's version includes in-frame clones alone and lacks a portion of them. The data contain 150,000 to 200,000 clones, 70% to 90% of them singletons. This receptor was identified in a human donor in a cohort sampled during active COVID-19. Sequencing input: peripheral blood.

DNA for the CDR3: TGTGCCAGCGTGCAGGGCCAGACGTTCAATTCACCCCTCCACTTT. Encoded protein: CASVQGQTFNSPLHF. V gene TRBV5-6 combines with J gene TRBJ1-6; the D gene is possibly TRBD1 (5 bases). The length of the CDR3 is 15 residues. CDR1 and CDR2 from the germline V gene are SGHDT and YYEEEE. V was trimmed by 7 bases and J by 7 bases, leaving 18 bases between them. Together with reference TRBV5-6 and TRBJ1-6, the CDR3 gives the full variable domain: DAGVTQSPTHLIKTRGQQVTLRCSPKSGHDTVSWYQQALGQGPQFIFQYYEEEERQRGNFPDRFSGHQFPNYSSELNVNALLLGDSALYLCASVQGQTFNSPLHFGNGTRLTVT.